The text below deals with one T cell receptor beta chain. V lost 4 bases, J lost 7 bases, and 6 bases stayed unmatched. CDR1 SGHTA and CDR2 FQGNSA come from the germline V gene. The CDR3 is 15 amino acids. The data derive from a study of blood T cell repertoires in COVID-19. Study summary: PBMCs, B-cell-depleted T cells, or T cells provided the cDNA or gDNA that made up the material.

Authors' methods: Researchers report that nucleated cell counts were estimated from reference gene primer amplification. Profiling relied on immunoSEQ multiplex PCR, and the TCRdb table lists in-frame clones only, not all of them. The V and J calls and clone size come from that table; D and trimming were worked out from the DNA. The table lists about 250,000 clones, about 88% of them singletons, with around 2.9% in the top ten. The study assigned cohorts using participant-reported clinical history. In Cohort 3, a recovered donor had either two negative PCRs, clearance, or symptom resolution. This receptor was identified in a woman between 45 and 60 years old who had recovered from COVID-19. Sequenced input: PBMCs or T cells enriched from blood (not recorded which). The chain links TRBV7-2 to TRBJ1-6; 8 nucleotides align to TRBD1. In DNA, the CDR3 is TGTGCCAGCAGCTCCCGGACAGGGAGAAATTCACCCCTCCACTTT. This encodes CASSSRTGRNSPLHF.